This T cell receptor (beta chain) came from a study of Tregs in tolerant kidney transplant recipients. Recipients received nonmyeloablative bone marrow transplants from related graft donors, with transient mixed chimerism. CD4+CD25+CD127- Tregs, CD4+CD25- non-Tregs, CD4 and CD8 cells were sorted. The data were produced by immunoSEQ multiplex PCR, yet TCRdb's version contains in-frame clones alone and is incomplete. This sample has more than 70,000 clones, with around 90% found just once. A remark on this clone: The antigen is undetermined.

General study points: The small number of patients limits these findings pending further validation. This study did not directly address biological reproducibility.

CDR1 MNHNY and CDR2 SVGAGI come from the germline V gene (reference sequence). The CDR3 length is 16 residues. The V gene lost 0 bases and the J gene lost 2 bases, with 12 bases spanning the gap. V gene TRBV6-6 combines with J gene TRBJ2-3; no clear D. This receptor was taken from a human patient who received a combined kidney and bone marrow transplant. A share of the T cells may be of graft donor origin. The sequenced sample was CD4+ T cells from blood (PBMCs), obtained 24 months after the transplant. The CDR3: CASSYSRSPTTDTQYF. CDR3 in DNA: TGTGCCAGCAGTTACTCGCGATCCCCCACCACAGATACGCAGTATTTT.